This TCR beta chain is drawn from a study of graft-versus-host responses after intestinal transplantation. V lost 3 bases and J 5 bases, leaving 11 bases between the germline ends. CDR1 WNHNN and CDR2 SYGVQD come from the germline V gene (reference sequence). This CDR3 has 13 residues. As to this clone: The target antigen is unknown.

Produced via immunoSEQ multiplex PCR; TCRdb's table is partial and in-frame only. The data hold 95,000 to 130,000 clones, with 90% observed a single time. The material was unstimulated CD4+ T cells sorted from spleen or lymph node cells, obtained before intestinal transplant. This chain connects TRBV10-1 to TRBJ2-7; D call uncertain. This receptor was taken from a human donor who received an intestinal transplant. The CDR3, as DNA: TGCGCCAGCAGTGATAGCTCAGAGAACGAGCAGTACTTC. Protein product: CASSDSSENEQYF.